The T cell receptor (beta chain) described here comes from a study of blood T cell repertoires in COVID-19. Whole-study context: Sample material is recorded as cDNA or gDNA derived from T cells, B-cell-depleted T cells, or PBMCs.

Germline CDR1 and CDR2: SEHNR and FQNEAQ (reference sequence). Between the trimmed V and J ends, which lost 3 bases and 6 bases, there was a span of 17 bases. This CDR3 has 15 amino acids. Participant ages covered roughly 18 to 89 years across some 25 US areas. Cohorts were based on clinical histories the participants reported. Resolution of symptoms, clearance, or two negative PCRs was present in recovered Cohort 3 donors. Clones were read by immunoSEQ multiplex PCR, and TCRdb kept only the in-frame ones, dropping some. This sample has approximately 320,000 clones; over 80% occur once, and the top ten carry just under 9%.

Sequenced: PBMCs or T cells enriched from blood (not recorded which). The sequence was collected from a woman between 18 and 29 years old who had recovered from COVID-19. The genes are TRBV7-9 and TRBJ1-2; weak D call: TRBD1 (5 bases). This chain's CDR3 is CASSLDTDSQDGYTF. The CDR3 DNA reads as TGTGCCAGCAGCTTGGACACTGACAGTCAGGATGGCTACACCTTC.